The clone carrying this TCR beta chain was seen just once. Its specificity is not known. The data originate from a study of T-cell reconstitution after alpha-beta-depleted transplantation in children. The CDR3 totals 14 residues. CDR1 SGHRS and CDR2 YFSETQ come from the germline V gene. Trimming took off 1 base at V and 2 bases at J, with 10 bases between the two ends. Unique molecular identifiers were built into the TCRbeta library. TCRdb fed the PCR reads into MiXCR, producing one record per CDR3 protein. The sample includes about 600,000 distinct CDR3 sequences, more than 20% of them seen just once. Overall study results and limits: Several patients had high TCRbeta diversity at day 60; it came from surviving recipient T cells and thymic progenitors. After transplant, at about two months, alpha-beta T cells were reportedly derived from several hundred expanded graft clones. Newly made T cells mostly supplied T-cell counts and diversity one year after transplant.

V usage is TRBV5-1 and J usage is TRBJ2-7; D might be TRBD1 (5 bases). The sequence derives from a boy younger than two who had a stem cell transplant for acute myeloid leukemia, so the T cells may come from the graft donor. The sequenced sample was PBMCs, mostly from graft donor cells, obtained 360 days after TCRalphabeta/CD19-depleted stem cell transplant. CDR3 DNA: TGCGCCAGCAGCTTGAACCTAGGGGCCTACGAGCAGTACTTC. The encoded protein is CASSLNLGAYEQYF.